This T cell receptor (beta chain) was recovered during a study of follicular helper T cells after annual influenza vaccination. General study results and limits: Most later recoveries of Day 7 ICOS+CD38+ clones were ICOS-CD38- cTfh.

The time point is: 2013-2014 season, 7 days after vaccination. Sequencing used immunoSEQ multiplex PCR; TCRdb keeps in-frame clones, though not all of them. This sample has 600 to 900 clones, with approximately 67% found just once. In this sample, this clone turned up a few times. The antigen is undetermined. Trimming stripped 4 bases from V and 4 bases from J, with 18 bases between. There are 16 residues in the CDR3. Germline loops: CDR1 MNHEY, CDR2 SVGAGI. The source is an adult who received the influenza vaccine. This sequence joins TRBV6-5 and TRBJ2-3; no clear D. The sequences come from CXCR5+ CD38+ circulating T follicular helper cells from blood, collected 7 days after influenza vaccination. Indicated subset: circulating Tfh, non-naive CD4+CXCR5+PD-1+ (ICOS+CD38+ or ICOS-CD38-). For the CDR3, the DNA is TGTGCCAGCAGTTTTGGGCAGGAATTTGGGGCAGATACGCAGTATTTT. Protein: CASSFGQEFGADTQYF.